This T cell receptor beta chain was identified in a study of blood T cell repertoires in COVID-19. Repertoires were generated with immunoSEQ multiplex PCR, while TCRdb's copy carries only in-frame clones and drops some. This table has about 88,000 clones, approximately 90% appearing once. Sequencing was done on a sample of peripheral blood. The receptor comes from a man aged 55 to 70 with acute or convalescent COVID-19.

CDR3 sequence (DNA): TGTGCCACCAGTGATACTAGGCGAAATCGATTTGGAAATGAGCAGTTCTTC. Translated, it gives CATSDTRRNRFGNEQFF. The chain uses TRBV24-1 and TRBJ2-1; tentatively, D is TRBD2 (5 bases). V dropped 3 bases and J dropped 7 bases, with 21 bases sitting between them. Germline lookup yields CDR1 KGHDR and CDR2 SFDVKD. This CDR3 is built from 17 residues.